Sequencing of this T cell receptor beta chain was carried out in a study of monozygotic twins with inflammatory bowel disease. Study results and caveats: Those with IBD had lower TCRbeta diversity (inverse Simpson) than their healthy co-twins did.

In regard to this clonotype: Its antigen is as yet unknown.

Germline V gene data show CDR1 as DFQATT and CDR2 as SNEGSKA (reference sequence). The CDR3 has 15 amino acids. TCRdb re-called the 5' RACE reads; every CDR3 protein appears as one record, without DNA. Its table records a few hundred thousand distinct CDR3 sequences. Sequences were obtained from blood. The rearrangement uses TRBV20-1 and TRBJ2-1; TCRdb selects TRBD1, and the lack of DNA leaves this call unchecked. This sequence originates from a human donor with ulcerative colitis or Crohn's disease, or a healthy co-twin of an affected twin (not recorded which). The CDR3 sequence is CSALLGRTNPDEQFF.